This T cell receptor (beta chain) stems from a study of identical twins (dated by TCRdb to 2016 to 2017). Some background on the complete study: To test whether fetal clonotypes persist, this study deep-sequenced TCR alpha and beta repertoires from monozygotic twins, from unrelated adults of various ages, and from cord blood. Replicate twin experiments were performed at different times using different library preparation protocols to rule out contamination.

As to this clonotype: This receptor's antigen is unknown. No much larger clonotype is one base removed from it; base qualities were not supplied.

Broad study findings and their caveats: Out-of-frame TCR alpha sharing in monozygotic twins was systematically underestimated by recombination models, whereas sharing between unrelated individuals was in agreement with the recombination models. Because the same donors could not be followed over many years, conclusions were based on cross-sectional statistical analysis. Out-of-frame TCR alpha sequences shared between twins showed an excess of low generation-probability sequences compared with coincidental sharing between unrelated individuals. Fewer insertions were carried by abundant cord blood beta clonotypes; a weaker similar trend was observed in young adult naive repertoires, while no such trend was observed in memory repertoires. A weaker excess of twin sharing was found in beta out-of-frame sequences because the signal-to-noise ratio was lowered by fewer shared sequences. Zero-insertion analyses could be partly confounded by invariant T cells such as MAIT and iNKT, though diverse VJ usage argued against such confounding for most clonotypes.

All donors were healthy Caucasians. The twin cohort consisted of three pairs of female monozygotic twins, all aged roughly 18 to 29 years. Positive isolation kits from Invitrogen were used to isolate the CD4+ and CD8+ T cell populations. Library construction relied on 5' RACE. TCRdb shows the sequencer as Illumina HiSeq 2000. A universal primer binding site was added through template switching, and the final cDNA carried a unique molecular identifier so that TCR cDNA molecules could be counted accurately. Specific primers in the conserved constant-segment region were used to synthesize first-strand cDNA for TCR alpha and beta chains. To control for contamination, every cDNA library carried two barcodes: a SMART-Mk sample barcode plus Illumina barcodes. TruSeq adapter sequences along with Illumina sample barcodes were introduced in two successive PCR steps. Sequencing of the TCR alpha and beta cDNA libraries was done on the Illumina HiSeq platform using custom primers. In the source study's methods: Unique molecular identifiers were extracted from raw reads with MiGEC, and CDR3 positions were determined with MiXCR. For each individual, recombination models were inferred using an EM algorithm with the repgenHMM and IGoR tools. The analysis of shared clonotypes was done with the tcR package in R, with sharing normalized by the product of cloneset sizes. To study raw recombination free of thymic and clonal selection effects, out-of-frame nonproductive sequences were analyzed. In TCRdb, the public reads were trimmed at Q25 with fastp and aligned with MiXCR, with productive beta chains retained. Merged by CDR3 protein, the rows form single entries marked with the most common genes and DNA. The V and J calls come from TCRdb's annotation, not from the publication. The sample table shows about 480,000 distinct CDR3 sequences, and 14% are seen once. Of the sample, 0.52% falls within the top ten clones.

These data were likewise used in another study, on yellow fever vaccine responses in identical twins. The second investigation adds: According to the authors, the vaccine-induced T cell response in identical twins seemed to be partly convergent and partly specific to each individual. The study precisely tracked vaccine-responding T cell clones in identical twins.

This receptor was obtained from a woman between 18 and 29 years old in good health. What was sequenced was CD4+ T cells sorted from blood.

The sequenced DNA: TGTGCCACCAGCGTCGACAGGGTCTACGAGCAGTACTTC. This gives the protein CATSVDRVYEQYF. This chain is built from TRBV15 and TRBJ2-7, and 7 junction bases match TRBD1. The germline V gene (reference sequence) provides CDR1 LNHNV and CDR2 YYDKDF. Reading from cysteine to phenylalanine, the CDR3 counts 13 amino acids. Only CDR3 DNA remains: 39 bases, in frame from the first base. Germline trimming amounts to 5 bases on V and 3 bases on J, with 4 as the count of junction bases outside the gene matches.